This is a list of T cell receptor beta chains from one sample in a study of blood T cell repertoires in COVID-19. TCRdb's copy holds only in-frame clones and misses some; the assay was immunoSEQ multiplex PCR. Of a few hundred thousand clones in the sample, about 85% are singletons; the top ten hold about 7%. Sequenced: PBMCs or T cells enriched from blood (not recorded which). Receptors were obtained from a woman between 50 and 59 years old who had been exposed to COVID-19. Each CDR3 is given with its conserved first and last residue.

v_gene	CDR3aa
TRBV11-2	CASSLGGPQETQYF
TRBV5-1	CASSLGTGYEQYF
TRBV5-1	CASSATGGRYEQYF
TRBV29-1	CSVDGDRVTEAFF
TRBV11-2	CASSLGLAPGNTIYF
TRBV7-3	CASSPRTGELFF
TRBV6-6	CASSYSRQGRGYGYTF
TRBV20-1	CSTGGDYGYTF
TRBV28	CASSKQGFLYEQYF
TRBV4-3	CASSQEAGTGELFF
TRBV27	CASSLKLGQGFSQPQHF
TRBV6-5	CASSPYSGNTIYF
TRBV19	CASSIDPSPLGTEAFF
TRBV30	CAWSLGQGREQYF
TRBV27	CASSPDSANYGYTF
TRBV18	CASSPENSPLHF
TRBV11-2	CASSLGTGKARQYF
TRBV4-3	CASSQGSGRGYEQYF
TRBV12-5	CASGPDRPVYGYTF
TRBV11-2	CASSLERPPSPLHF
TRBV5-4	CASNRGGQGIPGANVLTF
TRBV7-9	CASSLRQGDTGELFF
TRBV6-1	CASSDREVQYF
TRBV28	CASSQPGLPPWVPPGELFF
TRBV2	CASSGQGWGYTF
TRBV5-1	CASSFPRGSYNEQFF
TRBV11-2	CASSLDWSGGTETQYF
TRBV6-2/TRBV6-3	CASSYPPGLAGREGDTQYF
TRBV2	CASSQDLPNTEAFF
TRBV19	CASTSGGVHGYTF
TRBV11-2	CASTLRGGHSGQNEQFF
TRBV29-1	CSAHYNEQFF
TRBV3-1/TRBV3-2	CASSPSGRGVSGTEAFF
TRBV7-8	CASSLADREVNDGYTF
TRBV4-1	CASSQDLGGSGANVLTF